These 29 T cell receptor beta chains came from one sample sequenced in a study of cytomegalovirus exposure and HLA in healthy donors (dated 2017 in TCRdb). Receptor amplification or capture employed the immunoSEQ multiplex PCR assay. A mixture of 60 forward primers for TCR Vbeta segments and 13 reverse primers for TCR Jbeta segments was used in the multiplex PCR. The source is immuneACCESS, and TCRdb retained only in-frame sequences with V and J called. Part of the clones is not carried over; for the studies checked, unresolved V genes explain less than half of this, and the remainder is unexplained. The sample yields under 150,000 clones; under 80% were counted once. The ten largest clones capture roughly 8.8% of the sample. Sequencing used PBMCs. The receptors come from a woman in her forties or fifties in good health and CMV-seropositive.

CDR3 amino acids: CASSRTGGTGELFF. Here the CDR3 DNA reads TGTGCCAGCAGCCGGACAGGGGGTACCGGGGAGCTGTTTTTT. This chain links TRBV11-3 with TRBJ2-2; 10 bases agree with TRBD1. V lost 5 bases, J lost 5 bases, and 2 bases stayed unmatched. The germline CDR1 and CDR2 sequences are SGHNT and YENEEA. This CDR3 has 14 residues.

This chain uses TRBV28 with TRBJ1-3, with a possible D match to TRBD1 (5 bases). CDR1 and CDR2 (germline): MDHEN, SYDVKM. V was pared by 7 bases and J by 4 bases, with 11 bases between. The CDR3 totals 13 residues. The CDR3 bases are TGTGCCAGCACTGACAGATCCGGAAACACCATATATTTT. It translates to CASTDRSGNTIYF.

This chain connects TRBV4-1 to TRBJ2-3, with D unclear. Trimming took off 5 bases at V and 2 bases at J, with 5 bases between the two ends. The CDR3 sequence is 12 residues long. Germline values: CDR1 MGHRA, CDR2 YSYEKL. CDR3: CASSSYTDTQYF. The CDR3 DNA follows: TGCGCCAGCAGCTCCTACACAGATACGCAGTATTTT.

As DNA, the CDR3 is TGTGCCAGCTCACCAGAGGGTACAGGGTATAGGACAGATACGCAGTATTTT. This codes for CASSPEGTGYRTDTQYF. The genes are TRBV18 and TRBJ2-3; a weak D match, TRBD1 (6 bases). V was clipped by 2 bases and J by 3 bases, with 18 bases between them. CDR1 is KGHSH, CDR2 LQKENI, per germline. This CDR3 is 17 amino acids long. The whole variable domain, remainder taken from reference TRBV18 and TRBJ2-3, is NAGVMQNPRHLVRRRGQEARLRCSPMKGHSHVYWYRQLPEEGLKFMVYLQKENIIDESGMPKERFSAEFPKEGPSILRIQQVVRGDSAAYFCASSPEGTGYRTDTQYFGPGTRLTVL.

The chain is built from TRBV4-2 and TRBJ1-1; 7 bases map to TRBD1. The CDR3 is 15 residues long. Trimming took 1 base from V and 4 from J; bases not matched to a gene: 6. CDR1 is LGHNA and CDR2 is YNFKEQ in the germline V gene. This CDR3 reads CASSQANRGSTEAFF. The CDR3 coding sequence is TGTGCCAGCAGCCAAGCTAACAGGGGATCCACTGAAGCTTTCTTT.

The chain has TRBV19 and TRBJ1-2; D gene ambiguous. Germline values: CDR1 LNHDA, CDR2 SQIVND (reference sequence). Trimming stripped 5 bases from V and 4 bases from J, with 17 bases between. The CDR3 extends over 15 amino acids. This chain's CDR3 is CASSSPAGTSYGYTF. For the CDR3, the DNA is TGTGCCAGTAGTTCCCCCGCAGGAACGAGCTATGGCTACACCTTC.

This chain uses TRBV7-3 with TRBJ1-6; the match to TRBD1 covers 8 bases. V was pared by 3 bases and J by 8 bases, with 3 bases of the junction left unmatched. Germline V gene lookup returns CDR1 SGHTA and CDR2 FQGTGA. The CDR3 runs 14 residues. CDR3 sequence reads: CASSFQGAHSPLHF. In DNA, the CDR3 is TGTGCCAGCAGCTTCCAGGGGGCCCATTCACCCCTCCACTTT.

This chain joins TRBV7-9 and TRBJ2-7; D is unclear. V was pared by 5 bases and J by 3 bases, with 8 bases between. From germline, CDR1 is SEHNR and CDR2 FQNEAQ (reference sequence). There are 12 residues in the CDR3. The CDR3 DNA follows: TGTGCCAGCAGCCCCTCGGGCTACGAGCAGTACTTC. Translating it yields CASSPSGYEQYF.

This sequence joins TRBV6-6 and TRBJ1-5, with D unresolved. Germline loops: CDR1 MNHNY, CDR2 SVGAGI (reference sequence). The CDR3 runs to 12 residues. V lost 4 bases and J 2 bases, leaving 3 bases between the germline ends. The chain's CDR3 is CASSLGNQPQHF. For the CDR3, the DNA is TGTGCCAGCAGTTTAGGCAATCAGCCCCAGCATTTT.

As DNA, the CDR3 is TGTGCCAGTAGTATACAGCCCAGGCCTGGAAACACCATATATTTT. Translated, it gives CASSIQPRPGNTIYF. This chain uses TRBV19 with TRBJ1-3; D is unclear. V lost 2 bases, J lost 2 bases, and 10 bases lay in between. CDR1 is LNHDA, CDR2 SQIVND, per germline (reference sequence). The CDR3 loop spans 15 amino acids.

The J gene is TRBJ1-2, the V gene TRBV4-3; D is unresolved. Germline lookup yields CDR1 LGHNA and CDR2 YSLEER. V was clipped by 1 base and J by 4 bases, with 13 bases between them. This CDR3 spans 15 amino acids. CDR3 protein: CASSQGLRPGYGYTF. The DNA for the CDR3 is TGCGCCAGCAGCCAAGGCCTTCGCCCAGGCTATGGCTACACCTTC.

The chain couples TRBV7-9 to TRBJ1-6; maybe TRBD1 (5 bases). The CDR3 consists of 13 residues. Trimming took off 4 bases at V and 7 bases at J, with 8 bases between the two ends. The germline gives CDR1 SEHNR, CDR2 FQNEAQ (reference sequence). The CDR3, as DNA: TGTGCCAGCAGCTCCAACAGGAATTCACCCCTCCACTTT. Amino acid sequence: CASSSNRNSPLHF.

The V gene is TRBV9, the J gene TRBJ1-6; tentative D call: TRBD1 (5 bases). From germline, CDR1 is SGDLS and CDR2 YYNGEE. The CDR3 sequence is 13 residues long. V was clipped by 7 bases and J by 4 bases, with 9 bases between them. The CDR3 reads CASGGDYNSPLHF. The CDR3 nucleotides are TGTGCCAGCGGAGGGGATTATAATTCACCCCTCCACTTT.

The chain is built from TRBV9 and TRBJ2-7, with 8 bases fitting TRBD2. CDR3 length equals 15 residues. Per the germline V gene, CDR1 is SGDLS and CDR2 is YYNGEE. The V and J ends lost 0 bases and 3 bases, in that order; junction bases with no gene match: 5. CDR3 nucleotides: TGTGCCAGCAGCGTAGCCGGCACTAGCGGCTACGAGCAGTACTTC. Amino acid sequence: CASSVAGTSGYEQYF. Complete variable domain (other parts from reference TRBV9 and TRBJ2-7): DSGVTQTPKHLITATGQRVTLRCSPRSGDLSVYWYQQSLDQGLQFLIQYYNGEERAKGNILERFSAQQFPDLHSELNLSSLELGDSALYFCASSVAGTSGYEQYFGPGTRLTVT.

The CDR3 region has the DNA TGTGCCAGCAGTTTAAGGGGAGAGACCCAGTACTTC. Its protein product is CASSLRGETQYF. The genes are TRBV27 and TRBJ2-5; weak D call: TRBD1 (5 bases). Germline CDR1 reads MNHEY; CDR2 reads SMNVEV (reference sequence). V dropped 2 bases and J dropped 4 bases, with 5 bases sitting between them. This CDR3 spans 12 amino acids.

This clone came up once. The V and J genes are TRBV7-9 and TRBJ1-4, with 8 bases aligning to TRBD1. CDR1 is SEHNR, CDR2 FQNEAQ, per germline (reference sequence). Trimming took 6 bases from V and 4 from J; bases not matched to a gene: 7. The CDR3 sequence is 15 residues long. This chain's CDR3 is CASSQGDRYNEKLFF. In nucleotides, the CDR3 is TGTGCCAGCAGTCAAGGGGACAGGTATAATGAAAAACTGTTTTTT.

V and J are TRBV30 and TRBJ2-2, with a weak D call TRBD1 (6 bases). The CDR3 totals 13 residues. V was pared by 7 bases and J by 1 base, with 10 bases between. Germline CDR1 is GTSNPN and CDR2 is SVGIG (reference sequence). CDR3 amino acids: CALPGQNTGELFF. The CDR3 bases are TGTGCCTTACCGGGACAGAACACCGGGGAGCTGTTTTTT.

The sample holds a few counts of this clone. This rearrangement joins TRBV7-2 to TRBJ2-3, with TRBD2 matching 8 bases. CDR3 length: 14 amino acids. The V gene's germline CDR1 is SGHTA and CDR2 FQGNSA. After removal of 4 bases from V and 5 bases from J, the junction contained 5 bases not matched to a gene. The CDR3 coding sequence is TGTGCCAGCAGCTCCGGACTAGCCTTAGATACGCAGTATTTT. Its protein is CASSSGLALDTQYF.

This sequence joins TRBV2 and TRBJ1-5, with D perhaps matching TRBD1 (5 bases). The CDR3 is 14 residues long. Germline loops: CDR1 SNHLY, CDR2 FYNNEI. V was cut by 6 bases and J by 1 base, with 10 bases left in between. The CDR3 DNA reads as TGTGCCAGCAGGAAGGGACTGAGCAATCAGCCCCAGCATTTT. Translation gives CASRKGLSNQPQHF.

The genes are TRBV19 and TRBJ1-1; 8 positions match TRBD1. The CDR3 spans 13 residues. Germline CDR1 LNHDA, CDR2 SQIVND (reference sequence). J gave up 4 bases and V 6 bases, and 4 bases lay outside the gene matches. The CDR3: CASRPQGGTEAFF. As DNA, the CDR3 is TGTGCCAGTAGACCACAGGGGGGCACTGAAGCTTTCTTT.

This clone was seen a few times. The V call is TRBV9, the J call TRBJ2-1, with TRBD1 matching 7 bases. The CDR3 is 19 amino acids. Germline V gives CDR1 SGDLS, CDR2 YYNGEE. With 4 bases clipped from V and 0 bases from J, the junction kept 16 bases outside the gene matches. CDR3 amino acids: CASSQPLQQGKISYNEQFF. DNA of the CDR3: TGTGCCAGCAGCCAGCCCCTTCAACAGGGGAAGATCTCCTACAATGAGCAGTTCTTC.

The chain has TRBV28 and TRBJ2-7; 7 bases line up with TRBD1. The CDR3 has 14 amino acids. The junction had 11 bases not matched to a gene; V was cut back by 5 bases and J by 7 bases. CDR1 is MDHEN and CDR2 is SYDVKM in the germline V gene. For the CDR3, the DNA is TGTGCCAGCAGTCTCGACAGGGTGTCGGTAGAGCAGTACTTC. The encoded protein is CASSLDRVSVEQYF.

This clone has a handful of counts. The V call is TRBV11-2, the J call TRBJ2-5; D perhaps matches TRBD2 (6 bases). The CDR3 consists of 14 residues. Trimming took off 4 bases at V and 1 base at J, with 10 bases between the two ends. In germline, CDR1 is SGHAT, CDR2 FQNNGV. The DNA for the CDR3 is TGTGCCAGCAGCTCCCTCGGGGGCCAAGAGACCCAGTACTTC. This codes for CASSSLGGQETQYF.

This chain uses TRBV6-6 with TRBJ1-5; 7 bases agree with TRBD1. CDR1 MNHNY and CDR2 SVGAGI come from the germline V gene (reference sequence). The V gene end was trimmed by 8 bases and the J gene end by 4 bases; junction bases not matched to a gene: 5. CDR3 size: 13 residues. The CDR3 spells CASLKGANQPQHF. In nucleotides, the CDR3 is TGTGCCAGCCTTAAGGGGGCTAATCAGCCCCAGCATTTT.

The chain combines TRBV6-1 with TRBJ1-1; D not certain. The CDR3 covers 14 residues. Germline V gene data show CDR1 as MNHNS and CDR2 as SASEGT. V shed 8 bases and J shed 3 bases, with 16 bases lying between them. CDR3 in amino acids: CASSISTVDTEAFF. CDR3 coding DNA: TGTGCCAGCTCCATTAGTACAGTCGACACTGAAGCTTTCTTT.

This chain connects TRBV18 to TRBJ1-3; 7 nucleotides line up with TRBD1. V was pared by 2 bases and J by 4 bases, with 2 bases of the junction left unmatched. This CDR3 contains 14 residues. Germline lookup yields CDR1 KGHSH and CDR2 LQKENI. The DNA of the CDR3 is TGTGCCAGCTCACCAGGGACAGTCGGAAACACCATATATTTT. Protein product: CASSPGTVGNTIYF.

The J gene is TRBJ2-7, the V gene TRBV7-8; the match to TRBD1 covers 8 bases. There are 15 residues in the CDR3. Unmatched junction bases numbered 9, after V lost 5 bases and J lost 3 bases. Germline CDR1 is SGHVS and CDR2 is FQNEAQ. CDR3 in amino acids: CASSGWTGTVYEQYF. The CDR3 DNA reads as TGTGCCAGCAGCGGATGGACAGGGACCGTCTACGAGCAGTACTTC. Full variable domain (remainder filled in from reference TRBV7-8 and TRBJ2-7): GAGVSQSPRYKVAKRGQDVALRCDPISGHVSLFWYQQALGQGPEFLTYFQNEAQLDKSGLPSDRFFAERPEGSVSTLKIQRTQQEDSAVYLCASSGWTGTVYEQYFGPGTRLTVT.

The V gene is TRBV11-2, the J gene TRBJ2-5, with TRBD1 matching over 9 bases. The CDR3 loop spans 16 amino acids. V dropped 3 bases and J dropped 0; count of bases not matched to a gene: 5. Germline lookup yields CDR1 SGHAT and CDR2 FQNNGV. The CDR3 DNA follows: TGTGCCAGCAGCTTTGGGACAGGGTCGTACCAAGAGACCCAGTACTTC. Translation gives CASSFGTGSYQETQYF.

Written as DNA, the CDR3 is TGTGCCAGCAGTTTACTTCTAGCGGGGCGAAAGAACACCGGGGAGCTGTTTTTT. Its protein product is CASSLLLAGRKNTGELFF. This chain joins TRBV28 and TRBJ2-2; 9 bases are shared with TRBD2. The germline V gene has CDR1 MDHEN and CDR2 SYDVKM. V was pared by 2 bases and J by 1 base, with 8 bases of the junction left unmatched. The CDR3 has 18 amino acids.